This T cell receptor beta chain was recorded in a study of shared clonotypes between healthy human individuals. Running of the assay took place at deep level. Here immunoSEQ multiplex PCR was the method, and the copy in TCRdb shows in-frame clones only, minus some. This sample has about 1.5 million clones, with 95% to 99% found just once. Notes on the study in general: Memory subsets generally showed smaller estimated richness than naive subsets did. Some naive CD4 clonotypes, around 5%, turned up in common across a handful of donors.

As to this clone: Its target is unknown.

This CDR3 contains 15 residues. V shed 6 bases and J 5 bases; nucleotides not matched to a gene: 11. In germline, CDR1 is SGDLS, CDR2 YYNGEE. Specimen: naive CD4+ T cells sorted from blood. Regarding subset: CD45RA+ positively selected. The chain employs TRBV9 and TRBJ2-5; 9 positions match TRBD1. This receptor was taken from a man in his thirties or forties in good health. The CDR3: CASTLGGQGSETQYF. DNA of the CDR3: TGTGCCAGCACCCTGGGGGGACAGGGATCGGAGACCCAGTACTTC.